Shown below are 25 T cell receptor beta chains from a single sample sequenced in a study of blood T cell repertoires in COVID-19. Measured with immunoSEQ multiplex PCR; TCRdb has only the in-frame clones, and not every one. The sample has about 430,000 clones; 85% to 90% are singletons. The sequencing sample was made of PBMCs or T cells enriched from blood (not recorded which). The receptors were sampled from a man aged 25-40 years who had recovered from COVID-19.

The V gene is TRBV27, the J gene TRBJ1-4; 7 bases are shared with TRBD1. The CDR3 runs to 18 residues. V gave up 6 bases and J gave up 1 base; unmatched junction bases: 14. The germline V gene encodes CDR1 MNHEY and CDR2 SMNVEV (reference sequence). The CDR3 nucleotides are TGTGCCAGCAGCTTTAGAGCAGCCAGGGGGGTAACTAATGAAAAACTGTTTTTT. Its protein is CASSFRAARGVTNEKLFF.

The chain links TRBV6-5 to TRBJ2-2, with 7 nucleotides matching TRBD1. The CDR3 loop spans 15 amino acids. CDR1 and CDR2 (germline): MNHEY, SVGAGI. The V gene end was trimmed by 6 bases and the J gene end by 1 base; junction bases not matched to a gene: 5. The CDR3 DNA is TGTGCCAGCAGCAGACAGGGATTGAACACCGGGGAGCTGTTTTTT. Translating gives CASSRQGLNTGELFF.

The V and J genes are TRBV7-3 and TRBJ2-5, with D possibly being TRBD2 (6 bases). CDR3 length: 13 amino acids. Germline V lookup: CDR1 SGHTA, CDR2 FQGTGA. Trimming took off 4 bases at V and 5 bases at J, with 11 bases between the two ends. DNA of the CDR3: TGTGCCAGCAGCTCCACTAGCTTGGAGACCCAGTACTTC. Its translation is CASSSTSLETQYF. The full variable domain, completed using reference TRBV7-3 and TRBJ2-5, is GAGVSQTPSNKVTEKGKYVELRCDPISGHTALYWYRQSLGQGPEFLIYFQGTGAADDSGLPNDRFFAVRPEGSVSTLKIQRTERGDSAVYLCASSSTSLETQYFGPGTRLLVL.

Comments on this clone: Other DNA variants within this sample encode the same CDR3. The chain uses TRBV27 and TRBJ1-5; possibly TRBD1 for D (5 bases). This CDR3 is 15 amino acids long. V shed 0 bases and J shed 2 bases, with 8 bases lying between them. Germline V gives CDR1 MNHEY, CDR2 SMNVEV (reference sequence). CDR3 DNA sequence: TGTGCCAGCAGTTTATCGGGGACTCGCAATCAGCCCCAGCATTTT. It codes for CASSLSGTRNQPQHF.

This sequence joins TRBV3-1 (or the pseudogene TRBV3-2) and TRBJ1-2; D call uncertain. V lost 3 bases, J lost 4 bases, and 12 bases lay in between. CDR3 length: 14 residues. Germline CDR1 and CDR2: LGHDT and YNNKEL (reference sequence). CDR3 nucleotides: TGTGCCAGCAGCCAGGGCCCGGGGAGCTATGGCTACACCTTC. Protein sequence: CASSQGPGSYGYTF.

The rearrangement uses TRBV19 and TRBJ2-7; the D gene is possibly TRBD1 (5 bases). The V and J ends lost 6 bases and 0 bases respectively, with 15 bases between them. Germline V gene sequence: CDR1 LNHDA, CDR2 SQIVND (reference sequence). This CDR3 region has 15 residues. CDR3 DNA: TGTGCCAGTAGATCAGACAGTTGGAGCTCCTACGAGCAGTACTTC. As protein: CASRSDSWSSYEQYF.

On this clone: A far bigger clonotype differs at one base, so this is likely a read error. The rearrangement joins TRBV7-9 to TRBJ1-1, with D maybe TRBD1 (6 bases). In germline, CDR1 is SEHNR, CDR2 FQNEAQ (reference sequence). Trimming removed 5 bases at V and 1 base at J, with 8 bases between. The CDR3 spans 13 residues. The CDR3 DNA follows: TGTGCCAGCAGCGAACAGGGGAACACTGAAGCTTTCTTT. Protein: CASSEQGNTEAFF. The full variable domain, in which reference TRBV7-9 and TRBJ1-1 provide the parts outside the CDR3, is DTGVSQNPRHKITKRGQNVTFRCDPISEHNRLYWYRQTLGQGPEFLTYFQNEAQLEKSRLLSDRFSAERPKGSFSTLEIQRTEQGDSAMYLCASSEQGNTEAFFGQGTRLTVV.

The V gene is TRBV5-1, the J gene TRBJ1-1; D is possibly TRBD1 (6 bases). V was pared by 0 bases and J by 4 bases, with 13 bases between. The CDR3 loop spans 15 amino acids. CDR1 SGHRS and CDR2 YFSETQ come from the germline V gene. The CDR3 loop reads CASSLATGSITEAFF. CDR3 bases: TGCGCCAGCAGCTTGGCCACAGGGTCAATCACTGAAGCTTTCTTT.

The V and J genes are TRBV10-2 and TRBJ1-5, with TRBD1 identical over 9 bases. The CDR3 runs 13 residues. The germline V gene encodes CDR1 WSHSY and CDR2 SAAADI. V shed 3 bases, J shed 7 bases, and the junction held 1 base outside the gene matches. CDR3 amino acids: CASSEQGAQPQHF. CDR3 DNA sequence: TGCGCCAGCAGTGAACAGGGGGCACAGCCCCAGCATTTT.

The V call is TRBV9, the J call TRBJ2-3, with TRBD2 matching over 13 bases. CDR3 length: 16 amino acids. V lost 3 bases and J lost 5; bases outside the gene matches: 6. In germline, CDR1 is SGDLS, CDR2 YYNGEE. The CDR3 DNA sequence: TGTGCCAGCAGCGCAGGACTAGCGGGAGTCCTAGATACGCAGTATTTT. Translated, it gives CASSAGLAGVLDTQYF.

The chain uses TRBV6-4 and TRBJ1-6, with 9 bases fitting TRBD1. V shed 2 bases and J 8 bases; nucleotides not matched to a gene: 4. The V gene's germline CDR1 is MRHNA and CDR2 SNTAGT. The CDR3 covers 15 residues. The CDR3 is CASSDTTGGDSPLHF. DNA of the CDR3: TGTGCCAGCAGTGACACGACAGGGGGAGATTCACCCCTCCACTTT.

The gene calls are TRBV10-2 and TRBJ2-7; TRBD2 matches at 7 bases. This CDR3 contains 12 residues. Germline CDR1 WSHSY, CDR2 SAAADI. The J segment lost 2 bases and the V segment lost 10 bases, leaving 5 bases of the junction unmatched. CDR3 bases: TGCGCCACGAGCGGGACTGCCTACGAGCAGTACTTC. Its protein product is CATSGTAYEQYF.

The chain carries TRBV28 and TRBJ2-7; perhaps TRBD1 as D (6 bases). Trimming left V 10 bases short and J 2 bases short, with 9 bases between. CDR3 length: 11 amino acids. CDR1 and CDR2 (germline): MDHEN, SYDVKM. This CDR3 is CATQGAYEQYF. In nucleotides, the CDR3 is TGTGCCACACAGGGAGCCTACGAGCAGTACTTC.

The chain recombines TRBV29-1 with TRBJ2-3; 7 bases map to TRBD1. Germline assignment: CDR1 SQVTM and CDR2 ANQGSEA. Germline trimming cut 1 base from V and 5 bases from J; bases unmatched to any gene: 6. There are 14 residues in the CDR3. The CDR3: CSVEGGGPKDTQYF. As DNA, the CDR3 is TGCAGCGTTGAAGGAGGGGGCCCAAAAGATACGCAGTATTTT.

The chain recombines TRBV2 with TRBJ1-5, with D possibly being TRBD1 (5 bases). Trimming cost V 4 bases and J 8 bases, with 18 bases left between them. In germline, CDR1 is SNHLY, CDR2 FYNNEI. The CDR3 extends over 15 amino acids. CDR3 protein: CASSGLGGGSKPQHF. The CDR3 DNA is TGTGCCAGCAGTGGCCTGGGGGGTGGGTCAAAGCCCCAGCATTTT.

This chain uses TRBV29-1 with TRBJ2-7, with 8 nucleotides matching TRBD1. Germline trimming cut 1 base from V and 7 bases from J; bases unmatched to any gene: 9. Germline CDR1 SQVTM, CDR2 ANQGSEA. The CDR3 is made up of 14 amino acids. This CDR3 is CSVEVPGGLGEQYF. Here the CDR3 DNA reads TGCAGCGTTGAAGTACCAGGGGGCTTGGGAGAGCAGTACTTC.

This chain links TRBV4-1 with TRBJ2-1; 9 bases are a match to TRBD2. The V gene's germline CDR1 is MGHRA and CDR2 YSYEKL. J was trimmed by 10 bases and V by 1 base; bases with no gene match: 8. This CDR3 has 15 amino acids. The CDR3, as DNA: TGCGCCAGCAGCCAAGTCCTAGCGGGAATCCGAGAGCAGTTCTTC. Residues: CASSQVLAGIREQFF.

The chain has TRBV6-7 and TRBJ2-1; D is possibly TRBD2 (5 bases). TRBV6-7 is treated as an ORF (open reading frame) with a function not yet certain. The V end lost 0 bases, the J end lost 4 bases, and 16 bases lay between the germline ends. This CDR3 comprises 17 residues. The DNA of the CDR3 is TGTGCCAGCAGTTACTCCTTTACTAGTGGGGAATACAATGAGCAGTTCTTC. This sequence encodes CASSYSFTSGEYNEQFF.

The rearrangement joins TRBV28 to TRBJ1-2, with a possible D match to TRBD1 (5 bases). The V end lost 5 bases, the J end lost 4 bases, and 11 bases lay between the germline ends. The CDR3 covers 13 residues. CDR1 and CDR2 (germline): MDHEN, SYDVKM. The CDR3 sequence: CASSQGIPYGYTF. CDR3 bases: TGTGCCAGCAGTCAGGGTATTCCCTATGGCTACACCTTC.

The chain couples TRBV5-6 to TRBJ2-1, with 9 bases that match TRBD1. The germline V gene encodes CDR1 SGHDT and CDR2 YYEEEE. V shed 6 bases and J 2 bases; nucleotides not matched to a gene: 3. The CDR3 extends over 14 amino acids. CDR3 in amino acids: CASTRQGAYNEQFF. The DNA of the CDR3 is TGTGCCAGCACACGACAGGGGGCCTACAATGAGCAGTTCTTC.

CDR3 in DNA: TGTGCCAGCAGCTTAGCCTTTAGCGGGGGTCCTAACTCCTACAATGAGCAGTTCTTC. This gives the protein CASSLAFSGGPNSYNEQFF. V and J are TRBV13 and TRBJ2-1, with 9 positions matching TRBD2. Looked up from germline, CDR1 is PRHDT and CDR2 is FYEKMQ (reference sequence). V lost 1 base to trimming and J lost 0 bases; unmatched junction nucleotides: 10. This CDR3 has 19 residues.

The CDR3 loop is CASSEVIYEQYF. The DNA for the CDR3 is TGTGCCAGCAGCGAGGTTATATACGAGCAGTACTTC. The chain combines TRBV28 with TRBJ2-7; no reliable D call. The V gene lost 6 bases and the J gene lost 4 bases, with 10 bases spanning the gap. This CDR3 is 12 amino acids long. Germline-derived CDR1 and CDR2 are MDHEN and SYDVKM.

There are a few counts of this clone. This chain links TRBV25-1 with TRBJ1-2; perhaps TRBD1 as D (6 bases). CDR1 is MGHDK and CDR2 is SYGVNS in the germline V gene. The V end lost 4 bases, the J end lost 0 bases, and 12 bases lay between the germline ends. The CDR3 spans 15 residues. CDR3 amino acids: CASSGGGQSNYGYTF. CDR3 sequence (DNA): TGTGCCAGCAGTGGGGGTGGACAGTCTAACTATGGCTACACCTTC.

This chain links TRBV10-3 with TRBJ2-5; D perhaps matches TRBD2 (6 bases). This CDR3 comprises 13 residues. V was pared by 8 bases and J by 0 bases, with 10 bases between. Germline CDR1 is ENHRY and CDR2 is SYGVKD. The CDR3 DNA reads TGTGCCATCCGGCCTAGCGACCAAGAGACCCAGTACTTC. It specifies CAIRPSDQETQYF.

The chain uses TRBV6-1 and TRBJ2-2, with TRBD2 identical over 9 bases. V shed 2 bases and J 6 bases; nucleotides not matched to a gene: 4. This CDR3 is 15 amino acids long. Germline CDR1 and CDR2: MNHNS and SASEGT. The CDR3 bases are TGTGCCAGCAGTGAAATAGCGGGAGTCCCCGGGGAGCTGTTTTTT. Translated, it gives CASSEIAGVPGELFF.